Listed below are T cell receptor beta chains from one sample, sequenced in a study of cytomegalovirus exposure and HLA in healthy donors. The repertoire was sequenced with immunoSEQ multiplex PCR; TCRdb's copy has only in-frame clones and lacks some. The sample carries some 130,000 clones, 80% to 90% recorded once. Material: PBMCs. Receptors originate from a woman aged 25 to 45 in good health and CMV-seronegative. CDR3s include the opening cysteine and the closing phenylalanine or tryptophan.

>TRBV7-2|TRBJ2-7
CASSLGEYYEQYF
>TRBV10-3|TRBJ2-1
CATSQRQGSNNEQFF
>TRBV15|TRBJ1-5
CATSRDRLLVGQPQHF
>TRBV7-8|TRBJ2-1
CASSPSPARGNEQFF
>TRBV5-4|TRBJ2-2
CASSLPSGATGELFF
>TRBV28|TRBJ2-7
CAIQTGGYEQYF
>TRBV27|TRBJ2-1
CASSLRWSPYNEQFF
>TRBV4-1|TRBJ2-7
CASSPGQAYSSYEQYF
>TRBV2|TRBJ2-2
CASRLGNTGELFF
>TRBV27|TRBJ2-6
CASSPSVTGLQAGANVLTF
>TRBV6-1|TRBJ1-1
CASTKGGQVTEAFF
>TRBV5-1|TRBJ2-2
CASSSRQGVGTGELFF
>TRBV4-2|TRBJ2-7
CASSAGYGGGIYEQYF
>TRBV19|TRBJ1-2
CASSPTGTGNYGYTF
>TRBV30|TRBJ1-2
CAWSEGSRGYTF
>TRBV5-4|TRBJ1-2
CASSSGRDNYGYTF
>TRBV27|TRBJ2-3
CASSRDRVTDTQYF
>TRBV18|TRBJ1-1
CASSPLRGTEAFF
>TRBV5-1|TRBJ2-7
CASSQYGQGTSYEQYF
>TRBV15|TRBJ1-3
CATSRDWGGTIYF
>TRBV9|TRBJ1-3
CASTTGSSGNTIYF
>TRBV29-1|TRBJ2-3
CSVRGGRDTQYF
>TRBV6-1|TRBJ1-6
CASSESRPLDSSSYNSPLHF
>TRBV7-8|TRBJ2-1
CASSYSGGGAIRNEQFF
>TRBV28|TRBJ1-5
CASTTYFNRGSNQPQHF
>TRBV28|TRBJ1-1
CASSFSGTGTGTEAFF
>TRBV11-3|TRBJ2-7
CASSLDGQYEQYF
>TRBV11-2|TRBJ2-7
CASSLNRGSSYEQYF
>TRBV6-4|TRBJ2-3
CASSDSAGGSTDTQYF
>TRBV7-6|TRBJ1-2
CASSSPIQGDGYTF
>TRBV11-2|TRBJ1-1
CASSPGRKNTEAFF
>TRBV2|TRBJ1-2
CASSDTPGYGYTF
>TRBV29-1|TRBJ2-7
CSALSPASSEQYF
>TRBV18|TRBJ1-3
CASSPPINSGNTIYF
>TRBV28|TRBJ2-1
CASSFAGGHSNEQFF
>TRBV6-1|TRBJ1-6
CASSEALPPRALHF
>TRBV6-5|TRBJ2-5
CASSGLAGKETQYF
>TRBV18|TRBJ1-5
CASSPGQGNNQPQHF
>TRBV21-1|TRBJ2-5
CASSKRLAGRQETQYF
>TRBV6-6|TRBJ1-3
CASGGTASGNTIYF
>TRBV27|TRBJ1-1
CASSLSFRREAFF
>TRBV15|TRBJ1-5
CATSRDRRRDQPQHF
>TRBV7-9|TRBJ2-5
CASSLSKTQYF
>TRBV18|TRBJ2-7
CASSPVTAGKREQYF
>TRBV25-1|TRBJ1-3
CASSPPGGLGNTIYF
>TRBV18|TRBJ2-6
CASSPPGQGAGANVLTF
>TRBV5-6|TRBJ2-4
CASSLRSGYGNIQYF
>TRBV5-1|TRBJ2-7
CASSFWTGEPYEQYF
>TRBV7-8|TRBJ1-1
CASSLREEIEAFF
>TRBV5-1|TRBJ1-1
CASSSAWTTTNTEAFF
>TRBV7-3|TRBJ2-3
CASSWLAGGVRDTQYF
>TRBV6-6|TRBJ1-5
CASSYSSGQPQHF